The present T cell receptor (beta chain) was sequenced within a study of T cells in Graves' hyperthyroidism and ophthalmopathy. Study outcomes and limitations: Most expanded thyroid clonotypes above 0.001 recurred in blood.

This clonotype has a count of ten or more. No antigen is known for it. V was shortened by 5 bases and J by 8 bases, with 12 bases between the two germline ends. There are 12 residues in the CDR3. Germline V gene sequence: CDR1 SGHTA, CDR2 FQGTGA. From RNA transcripts, TCR beta CDR3 regions were amplified. TCR CDR3 regions were first amplified by RT-PCR with HTBI primers. A single record per CDR3 protein comes from TCRdb applying MiXCR to the multiplex PCR reads. The sample yields roughly 200,000 distinct CDR3 sequences, around 18% seen once. The genes are TRBV7-3 and TRBJ1-2; possibly TRBD1 for D (6 bases). Sequencing input: blood. The receptor was derived from a man aged 40-55 years with Graves' hyperthyroidism. Here the CDR3 DNA reads TGTGCCAGCAGCGAACAGGGATTAGGCTACACCTTC. Its translation: CASSEQGLGYTF.